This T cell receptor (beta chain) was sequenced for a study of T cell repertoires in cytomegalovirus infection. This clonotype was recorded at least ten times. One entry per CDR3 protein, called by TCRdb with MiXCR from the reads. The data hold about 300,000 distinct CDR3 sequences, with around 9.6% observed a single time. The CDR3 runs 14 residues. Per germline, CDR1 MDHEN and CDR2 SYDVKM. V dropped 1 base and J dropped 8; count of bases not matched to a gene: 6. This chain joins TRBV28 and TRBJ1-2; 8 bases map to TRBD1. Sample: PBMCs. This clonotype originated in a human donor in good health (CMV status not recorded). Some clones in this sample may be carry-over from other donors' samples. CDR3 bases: TGTGCCAGCAGTTTATTCAGGGGGCAATACGGCTACACCTTC. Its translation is CASSLFRGQYGYTF.